The T cell receptor (beta chain) described here comes from a study of T-cell reconstitution after alpha-beta-depleted transplantation in children. Unique molecular identifiers were used in preparing the TCRbeta library. In TCRdb, the PCR reads were re-called with MiXCR into one record per CDR3 protein. The sample has around 370,000 distinct CDR3 sequences; about a tenth are singletons. The germline V gene has CDR1 LGHNA and CDR2 YNFKEQ. The CDR3 loop spans 14 amino acids. V dropped 0 bases and J dropped 2 bases, with 8 bases sitting between them. J is TRBJ2-7 and V is TRBV4-2, with unresolved D. This TCR was sampled from a human donor who donated a stem cell graft to a child with acute lymphoblastic leukemia. This material consisted of PBMCs from the stem cell graft donor, taken from the stem cell graft. The CDR3 DNA sequence: TGTGCCAGCAGCCAAGAGTCGGCTCCCTACGAGCAGTACTTC. Its protein is CASSQESAPYEQYF.